A selection of T cell receptor beta chains follows, all from one sample in a study of T cell changes during pregnancy in multiple sclerosis. The table came from immunoSEQ multiplex PCR; TCRdb's copy has only in-frame clones and leaves some out. Of under 60,000 clones listed, 94% are singletons. The sample in question was CD4+ T cells from peripheral blood mononuclear cells, obtained in the third trimester of pregnancy. The receptors derive from a female donor with multiple sclerosis, enrolled in a pregnancy study. The CDR3 runs from the conserved cysteine through the conserved F or W. D genes are given only for firm matches. Clone size is stated in some rows and not others, as once, few, many or a class when expanded.

cdr3_nt	cdr3_aa	clone_size	d_call	v_call	j_call
TGTGCCAGCAGCTGGTCCACAGGGAACACCGGGGAGCTGTTTTTT	CASSWSTGNTGELFF	-	-	TRBV7-2	TRBJ2-2
TGTGCCAGCAGCAAGTTAACCGAAAGCCCCGGAAACACCATATATTTT	CASSKLTESPGNTIYF	once	-	TRBV7-9	TRBJ1-3
TGTGCCAGCTCATCCCTACAGGGGGGTAGCAATCAGCCCCAGCATTTT	CASSSLQGGSNQPQHF	-	TRBD1	TRBV18	TRBJ1-5
TGTGCCAGCAGTGAAGGGACAGGGGGCGCAGATACGCAGTATTTT	CASSEGTGGADTQYF	once	TRBD1	TRBV2	TRBJ2-3
TGCAGCGTTGAAGTGGCGGGGGGGCCATATACGCAGTATTTT	CSVEVAGGPYTQYF	-	TRBD2	TRBV29-1	TRBJ2-3
TGTGCCAGCAGCCAGGGACAGAGGATTATGGAGCAGTACTTC	CASSQGQRIMEQYF	-	TRBD1	TRBV5-4	TRBJ2-7
TGTGCCAGCATCTACGGAGAGGGACAACTTGGGGGCTACACCTTC	CASIYGEGQLGGYTF	-	-	TRBV6-6	TRBJ1-2
TGTGCCAGCTCCCCAGGCGGGGGGGAAAAGACCCAGTACTTC	CASSPGGGEKTQYF	-	TRBD2	TRBV7-2	TRBJ2-5
TGTGCCAGTGGGACAGGGCCTGGAAACACCATATATTTT	CASGTGPGNTIYF	-	TRBD1	TRBV19	TRBJ1-3
TGTGCCAGCTCACCGGACAGGGGCTATGGCTACACCTTC	CASSPDRGYGYTF	-	TRBD1	TRBV18	TRBJ1-2
TGTGCCACCAGCAGGCTCCCGACAGGCATCCAAGAGACCCAGTACTTC	CATSRLPTGIQETQYF	once	-	TRBV15	TRBJ2-5
TGTGCCAGCAGTTTTGAGTTAGGGGCCAACGTCCTGACTTTC	CASSFELGANVLTF	-	-	TRBV28	TRBJ2-6
TGTGCCTGGAGTGGACTAGGCACAGATACGCAGTATTTT	CAWSGLGTDTQYF	-	-	TRBV30	TRBJ2-3
TGTGCCAGTAGTAACCACCGGGACTACGGGGGGTACAATGAGCAGTTCTTC	CASSNHRDYGGYNEQFF	-	TRBD2	TRBV19	TRBJ2-1
TGTGCCAGTAGACCCAGACAGGGGGCTAACACTGAAGCTTTCTTT	CASRPRQGANTEAFF	-	TRBD1	TRBV19	TRBJ1-1
TGCGCCAGCAGCTTGGGGGCGGGGAACTATGGCTACACCTTC	CASSLGAGNYGYTF	-	-	TRBV5-1	TRBJ1-2
TGTGCCAGCAGTTACTCGTTACCCAGGGAGGGTTCACCCCTCCACTTT	CASSYSLPREGSPLHF	-	-	TRBV6-5	TRBJ1-6
TGTGCCAGTAAAAAAATAGAGCGGGGGTCCGGGGAGCTGTTTTTT	CASKKIERGSGELFF	-	TRBD2	TRBV19	TRBJ2-2
TGTGCCTGGACTGCGGGACAGGGGTCGGGTTCACCCCTCCACTTT	CAWTAGQGSGSPLHF	-	TRBD1	TRBV30	TRBJ1-6
TGTGCCAGCAGGCAAACAGGGTCTACTAATGAAAAACTGTTTTTT	CASRQTGSTNEKLFF	-	-	TRBV7-2	TRBJ1-4
TGTGCCAGCAGCGGGGGGGCTGGGACCCAGTACTTC	CASSGGAGTQYF	-	-	TRBV4-2	TRBJ2-5
TGTGCCAGCAGCTTAGCGGGGCAGGGGAAAGCTTTCTTT	CASSLAGQGKAFF	-	-	TRBV7-9	TRBJ1-1
TGTGCCAGCTCACCAAACAGGGACGGAAACTATGGCTACACCTTC	CASSPNRDGNYGYTF	-	-	TRBV18	TRBJ1-2
TGTGCCAGCAGCGTAGCTAACCTCGGGACAGGATCCTACAATGAGCAGTTCTTC	CASSVANLGTGSYNEQFF	-	TRBD1	TRBV9	TRBJ2-1
TGTGCCAGCAGTCGGCGGACAGGGAGCTCCTATAATTCACCCCTCCACTTT	CASSRRTGSSYNSPLHF	-	TRBD1	TRBV28	TRBJ1-6
TGTGCCAGCAGCCCCCAAACCCTAGCGGAGCAGTTCTTC	CASSPQTLAEQFF	-	-	TRBV7-3	TRBJ2-1
TGTGCCAGCAGTGGTCTAGCCCCGGGGGGGACCCAGTACTTC	CASSGLAPGGTQYF	-	TRBD2	TRBV6-1	TRBJ2-5
TGCGCCAGCAGCTTGGGGACTAGCGGCCAAGAGACCCAGTACTTC	CASSLGTSGQETQYF	once	TRBD2	TRBV5-1	TRBJ2-5
TGTGCCTGGAGTGGGCAGGGGGCTTATAATTCACCCCTCCACTTT	CAWSGQGAYNSPLHF	few	TRBD1	TRBV30	TRBJ1-6
TGCGCCAGCAGCTTGCAATTTGGGCATGAGACCCAGTACTTC	CASSLQFGHETQYF	-	-	TRBV5-1	TRBJ2-5
TGCGCCAGCAGCCGCTTGACTCCAGGGGGTGGCAATGAGCAGTTCTTC	CASSRLTPGGGNEQFF	-	TRBD1	TRBV4-3	TRBJ2-1
TGCAGCGTTGATCGGGGAGTCAGGGAGCAGTTCTTC	CSVDRGVREQFF	-	-	TRBV29-1	TRBJ2-1
TGTGCCAGCAGTTTTACAGGGATCTCAAACTATGGCTACACCTTC	CASSFTGISNYGYTF	-	-	TRBV28	TRBJ1-2
TGCGCCAGCAGCTTGGACCTCCCCGGGACTTCGGTTTACCATGAGCAGTTCTTC	CASSLDLPGTSVYHEQFF	-	-	TRBV5-1	TRBJ2-1
TGCGCCAGCAGCTCCGACTCTGGGTTACGGGAGACCCAGTACTTC	CASSSDSGLRETQYF	-	-	TRBV5-1	TRBJ2-5
TGTGCCAGCAGTACAGGGACCCAGGTTGAAGCTTTCTTT	CASSTGTQVEAFF	once	-	TRBV9	TRBJ1-1
TGTGCCAGCACCGTTAGACAGGGAATCATTCAAGATACGCAGTATTTT	CASTVRQGIIQDTQYF	-	TRBD1	TRBV5-4	TRBJ2-3
TGTGCCTGCACTAACCCCACAGCCGGGGACACTGAAGCTTTCTTT	CACTNPTAGDTEAFF	few	-	TRBV30	TRBJ1-1
TGTGCCAGTTCCTCCGGTCCGGGAGAACGAGAGACCCAGTACTTC	CASSSGPGERETQYF	few	-	TRBV7-3	TRBJ2-5
TGTGCCTGGAGAGAACAGGGTACCTATTCACCCCTCCACTTT	CAWREQGTYSPLHF	-	-	TRBV30	TRBJ1-6
TGTGCCAGCAGCTATCGACTAGCGGGAGGGTCCCCAGATACGCAGTATTTT	CASSYRLAGGSPDTQYF	-	TRBD2	TRBV13	TRBJ2-3
TGTGCCAGCAGTGCCCTTGACAGGGGGCACACTGAAGCTTTCTTT	CASSALDRGHTEAFF	-	TRBD1	TRBV6-5	TRBJ1-1
TGTGCCAGCAGCCAAAAATACCAGAATTCACCCCTCCACTTT	CASSQKYQNSPLHF	-	-	TRBV7-2	TRBJ1-6
TGTGCCACTAGCGGGAGCTCCTACAATGAGCAGTTCTTC	CATSGSSYNEQFF	-	TRBD2	TRBV7-2	TRBJ2-1
TGTGCCAGCTCAGAAACTACAGGGAGAACTGAAGCTTTCTTT	CASSETTGRTEAFF	-	-	TRBV18	TRBJ1-1
TGTGCCAGCAGCCGCACCGGGACTAGCCCAGATACGCAGTATTTT	CASSRTGTSPDTQYF	-	TRBD2	TRBV7-3	TRBJ2-3
TGTGCCATCACAGGGCGCTACAATGAGCAGTTCTTC	CAITGRYNEQFF	-	-	TRBV2	TRBJ2-1
TGTGCCAGCAGTTTAGCGGCCCACCACACCGGGGAGCTGTTTTTT	CASSLAAHHTGELFF	-	-	TRBV7-2	TRBJ2-2
TGTGCCAGCAGCCAATCAGGGGGTCGGGCTTCACCCCTCCACTTT	CASSQSGGRASPLHF	few	TRBD1	TRBV7-2	TRBJ1-6
TGTGCCAGCAGCCCGGGACTAGCGGGAAACAATGAGCAGTTCTTC	CASSPGLAGNNEQFF	-	TRBD2	TRBV7-2	TRBJ2-1
TGTGCCAGCAGTGTCGGCCGAGCGGCAGATACGCAGTATTTT	CASSVGRAADTQYF	-	-	TRBV2	TRBJ2-3
TGTGCCAGCAGCATCACAGGGGGCGGCTCACCCCTCCACTTT	CASSITGGGSPLHF	-	TRBD1	TRBV7-2	TRBJ1-6
TGTGCCTGGAGTGTACTCTCAGGGGGCGATGGCTACACCTTC	CAWSVLSGGDGYTF	-	TRBD1	TRBV30	TRBJ1-2
TGCGCCAGCAGCTTGGGGGTCGGAGAAGGAGATACGCAGTATTTT	CASSLGVGEGDTQYF	-	-	TRBV5-1	TRBJ2-3
TGTGCCAGTAAAAGGTCGCAGGGGCCGGGGGGATATGGCTACACCTTC	CASKRSQGPGGYGYTF	-	-	TRBV19	TRBJ1-2
TGTGCCAGCAGCACGAAGACAGGGCGGTCTCAAGAGACCCAGTACTTC	CASSTKTGRSQETQYF	once	TRBD1	TRBV7-2	TRBJ2-5
TGTGCCAGCAGCTTACAGGGTCTCGGCTACACCTTC	CASSLQGLGYTF	few	-	TRBV7-8	TRBJ1-2
TGCGCCAGCAGCAGAGAAATAGACAGCAATAATTCACCCCTCCACTTT	CASSREIDSNNSPLHF	-	-	TRBV10-1	TRBJ1-6
TGTGCCAGCAGCTTCCTGGTCAGGGGAGGGACGGGGGAGCAGTTCTTC	CASSFLVRGGTGEQFF	-	-	TRBV9	TRBJ2-1